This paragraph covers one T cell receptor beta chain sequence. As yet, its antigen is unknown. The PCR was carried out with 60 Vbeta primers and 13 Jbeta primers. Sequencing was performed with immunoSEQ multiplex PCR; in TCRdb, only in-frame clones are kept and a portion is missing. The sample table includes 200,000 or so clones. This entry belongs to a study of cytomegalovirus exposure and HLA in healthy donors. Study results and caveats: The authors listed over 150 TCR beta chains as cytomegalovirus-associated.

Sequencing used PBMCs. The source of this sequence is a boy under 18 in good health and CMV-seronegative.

CDR3: CASTPGLQGLAFF. The CDR3 DNA reads TGTGCCAGCACTCCCGGGTTACAGGGATTAGCTTTCTTT. The genes are TRBV28 and TRBJ1-1; possibly TRBD1 for D (6 bases). The CDR3 covers 13 residues. With 7 bases removed from V and 10 bases from J, the gap between germline ends came to 19 bases. CDR1 is MDHEN, CDR2 SYDVKM, per germline.